The entry that follows covers one TCR beta chain sequence. The CDR3 consists of 17 residues. The V gene end was trimmed by 1 base and the J gene end by 0 bases; junction bases not matched to a gene: 6. Germline V gene sequence: CDR1 MGHRA, CDR2 YSYEKL. Profiling relied on immunoSEQ multiplex PCR, and the TCRdb table lists in-frame clones only, not all of them. The sample lists more than 4,000 clones; roughly 85% were seen once. This record belongs to a study of immune evolution from preneoplasia to lung adenocarcinoma. Sequences were obtained from FFPE invasive lung adenocarcinoma tissue. The chain combines TRBV4-1 with TRBJ2-1, with TRBD2 identical over 7 bases. The sequence was obtained from a person aged 50-59 years with lung adenocarcinoma. CDR3 protein: CASSQGYGRISYNEQFF. The CDR3 DNA follows: TGCGCCAGCAGCCAAGGGTACGGGAGGATCTCCTACAATGAGCAGTTCTTC.